This T cell receptor beta chain was identified in a study of monozygotic twins with inflammatory bowel disease. General study points: A single strong clonotype or signal linked to IBD was not supported.

In regard to this clonotype: What it binds is unknown.

CDR3 length: 13 amino acids. The V gene's germline CDR1 is SGHNT and CDR2 YYREEE (reference sequence). No DNA is given; TCRdb re-called the 5' RACE reads and lists each CDR3 protein once. Its table records 88,000 or so distinct CDR3 sequences. Sequencing was carried out using blood. V usage is TRBV5-4 and J usage is TRBJ2-1. The TCR comes from a human donor with ulcerative colitis or Crohn's disease, or a healthy co-twin of an affected twin (not recorded which). Here the CDR3 reads CASSLAERTEQFF.